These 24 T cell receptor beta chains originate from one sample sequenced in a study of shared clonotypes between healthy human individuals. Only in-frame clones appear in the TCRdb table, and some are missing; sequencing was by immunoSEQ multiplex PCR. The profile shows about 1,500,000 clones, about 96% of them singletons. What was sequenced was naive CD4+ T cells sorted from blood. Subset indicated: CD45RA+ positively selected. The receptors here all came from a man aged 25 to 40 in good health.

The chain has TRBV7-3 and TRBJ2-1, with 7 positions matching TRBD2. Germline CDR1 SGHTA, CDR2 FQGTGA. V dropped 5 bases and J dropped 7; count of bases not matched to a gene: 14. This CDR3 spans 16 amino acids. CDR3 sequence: CASSLGLASGRNEQFF. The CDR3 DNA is TGTGCCAGCAGCCTAGGGTTAGCTAGCGGAAGAAATGAGCAGTTCTTC.

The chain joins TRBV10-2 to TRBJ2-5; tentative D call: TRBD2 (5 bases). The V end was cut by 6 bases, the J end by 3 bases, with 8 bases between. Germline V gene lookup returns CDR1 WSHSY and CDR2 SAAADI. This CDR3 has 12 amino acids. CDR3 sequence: CASRTGKETQYF. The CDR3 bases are TGCGCCAGCAGAACGGGAAAAGAGACCCAGTACTTC.

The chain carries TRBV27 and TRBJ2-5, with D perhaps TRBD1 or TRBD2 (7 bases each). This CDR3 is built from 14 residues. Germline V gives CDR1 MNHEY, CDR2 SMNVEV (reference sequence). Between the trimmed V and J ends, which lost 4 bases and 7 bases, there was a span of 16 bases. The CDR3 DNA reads TGTGCCAGCAGTTCCCGATCCAGGGGGGGGACCCAGTACTTC. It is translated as CASSSRSRGGTQYF.

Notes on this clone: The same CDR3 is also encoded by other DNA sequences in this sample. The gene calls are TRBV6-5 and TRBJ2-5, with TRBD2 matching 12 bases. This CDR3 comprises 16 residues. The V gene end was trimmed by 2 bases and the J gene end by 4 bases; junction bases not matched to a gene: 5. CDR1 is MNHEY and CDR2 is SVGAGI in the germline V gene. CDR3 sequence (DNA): TGTGCCAGCAGTTACCTCCTAGCGGGAGGGCGAGAGACCCAGTACTTC. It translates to CASSYLLAGGRETQYF.

CDR3: CSVTVLKGSHEQYF. The CDR3 nucleotides are TGCAGCGTTACCGTCCTTAAGGGGTCCCACGAGCAGTACTTC. This chain uses TRBV29-1 with TRBJ2-7; a weak D match, TRBD1 (5 bases). Germline CDR1 reads SQVTM; CDR2 reads ANQGSEA. V was clipped by 5 bases and J by 5 bases, with 19 bases between them. This CDR3 spans 14 amino acids.

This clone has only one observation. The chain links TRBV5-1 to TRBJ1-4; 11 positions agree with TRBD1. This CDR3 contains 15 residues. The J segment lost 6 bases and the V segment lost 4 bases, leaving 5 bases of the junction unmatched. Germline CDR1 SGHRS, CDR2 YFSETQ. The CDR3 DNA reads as TGCGCCAGCAGCCTTGGGACAGGGGGGGATGAAAAACTGTTTTTT. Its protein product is CASSLGTGGDEKLFF.

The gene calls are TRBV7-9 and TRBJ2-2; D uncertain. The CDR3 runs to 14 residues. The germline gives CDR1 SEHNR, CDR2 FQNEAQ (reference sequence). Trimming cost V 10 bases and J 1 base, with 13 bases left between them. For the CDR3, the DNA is TGTGCCACCCCAGACACCCAGAACACCGGGGAGCTGTTTTTT. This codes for CATPDTQNTGELFF.

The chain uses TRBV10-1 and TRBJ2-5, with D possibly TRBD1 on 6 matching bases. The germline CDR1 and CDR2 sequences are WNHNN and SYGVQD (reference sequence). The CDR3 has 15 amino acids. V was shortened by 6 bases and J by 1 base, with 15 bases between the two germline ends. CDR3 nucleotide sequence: TGCGCCAGCAGCCCCCAGACAGGTTTCCAAGAGACCCAGTACTTC. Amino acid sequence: CASSPQTGFQETQYF.

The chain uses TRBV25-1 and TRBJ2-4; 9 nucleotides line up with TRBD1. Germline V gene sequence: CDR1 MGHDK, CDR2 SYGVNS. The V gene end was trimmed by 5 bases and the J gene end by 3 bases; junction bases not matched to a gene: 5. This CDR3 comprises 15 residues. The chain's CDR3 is CASSPDRGGKNIQYF. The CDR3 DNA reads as TGTGCCAGCAGTCCCGACAGGGGGGGCAAAAACATTCAGTACTTC.

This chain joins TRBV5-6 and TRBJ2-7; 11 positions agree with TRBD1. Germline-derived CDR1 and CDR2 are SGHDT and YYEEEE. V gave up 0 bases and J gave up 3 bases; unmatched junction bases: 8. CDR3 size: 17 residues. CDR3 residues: CASSLETGTGGFYEQYF. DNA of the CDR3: TGTGCCAGCAGCTTGGAGACCGGGACAGGGGGATTCTACGAGCAGTACTTC.

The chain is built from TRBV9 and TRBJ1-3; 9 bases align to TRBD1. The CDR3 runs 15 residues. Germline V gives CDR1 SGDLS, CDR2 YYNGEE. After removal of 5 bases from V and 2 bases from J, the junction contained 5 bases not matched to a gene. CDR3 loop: CASSSTGGTGNTIYF. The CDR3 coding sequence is TGTGCCAGCAGTTCGACAGGGGGAACTGGAAACACCATATATTTT.

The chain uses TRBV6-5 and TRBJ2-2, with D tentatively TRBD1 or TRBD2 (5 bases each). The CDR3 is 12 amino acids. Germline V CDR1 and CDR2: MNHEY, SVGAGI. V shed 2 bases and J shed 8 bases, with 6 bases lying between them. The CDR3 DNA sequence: TGTGCCAGCAGTTACGGGGGAGGGGAGCTGTTTTTT. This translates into CASSYGGGELFF.

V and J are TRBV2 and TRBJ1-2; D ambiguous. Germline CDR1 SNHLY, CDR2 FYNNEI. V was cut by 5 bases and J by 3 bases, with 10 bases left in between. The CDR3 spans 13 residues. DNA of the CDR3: TGTGCCAGCAGTTCGGTGCTTTACTATGGCTACACCTTC. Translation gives CASSSVLYYGYTF.

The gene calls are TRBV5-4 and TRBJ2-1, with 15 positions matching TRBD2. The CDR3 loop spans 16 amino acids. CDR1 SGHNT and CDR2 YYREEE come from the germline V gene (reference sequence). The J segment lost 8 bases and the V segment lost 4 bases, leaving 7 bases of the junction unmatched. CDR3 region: CASSPGLAGGLYEQFF. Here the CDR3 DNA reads TGTGCCAGCAGCCCGGGACTAGCGGGAGGTCTCTATGAGCAGTTCTTC.

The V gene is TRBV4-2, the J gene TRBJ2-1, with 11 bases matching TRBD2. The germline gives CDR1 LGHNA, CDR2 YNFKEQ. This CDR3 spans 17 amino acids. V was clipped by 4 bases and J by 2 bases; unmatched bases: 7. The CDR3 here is CASSPGLAGGPYNEQFF. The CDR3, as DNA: TGTGCCAGCAGCCCAGGGCTAGCGGGAGGTCCCTACAATGAGCAGTTCTTC.

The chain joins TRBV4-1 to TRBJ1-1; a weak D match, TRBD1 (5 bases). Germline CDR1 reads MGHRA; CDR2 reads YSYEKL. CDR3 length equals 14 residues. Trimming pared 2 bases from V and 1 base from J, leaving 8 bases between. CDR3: CASSQSGPNTEAFF. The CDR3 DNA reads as TGCGCCAGCAGCCAATCGGGACCGAACACTGAAGCTTTCTTT.

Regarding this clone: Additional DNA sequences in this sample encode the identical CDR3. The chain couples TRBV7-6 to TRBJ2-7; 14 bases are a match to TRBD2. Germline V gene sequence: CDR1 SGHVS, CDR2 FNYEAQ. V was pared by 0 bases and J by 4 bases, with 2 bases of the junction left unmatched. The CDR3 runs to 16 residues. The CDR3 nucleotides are TGTGCCAGCAGCTTAGCGGGGACTAGCGGGAGTTACGAGCAGTACTTC. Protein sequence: CASSLAGTSGSYEQYF.

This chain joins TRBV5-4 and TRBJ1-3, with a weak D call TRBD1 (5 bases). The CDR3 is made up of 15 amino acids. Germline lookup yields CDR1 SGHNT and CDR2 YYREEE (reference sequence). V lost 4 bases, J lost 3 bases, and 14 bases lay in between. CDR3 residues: CASSPNRGDGNTIYF. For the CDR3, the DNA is TGTGCCAGCAGCCCCAACCGGGGGGATGGAAACACCATATATTTT.

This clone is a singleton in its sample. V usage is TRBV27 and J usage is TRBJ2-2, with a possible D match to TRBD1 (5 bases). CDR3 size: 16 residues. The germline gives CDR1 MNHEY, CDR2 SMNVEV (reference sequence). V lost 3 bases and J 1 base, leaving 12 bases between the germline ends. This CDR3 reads CASSLRQGMNTGELFF. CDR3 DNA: TGTGCCAGCAGTTTGCGGCAGGGTATGAACACCGGGGAGCTGTTTTTT.

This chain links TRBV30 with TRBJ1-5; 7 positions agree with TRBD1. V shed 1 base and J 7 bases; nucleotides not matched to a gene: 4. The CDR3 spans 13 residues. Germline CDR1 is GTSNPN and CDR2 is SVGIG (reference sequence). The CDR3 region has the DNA TGTGCCTGGAGTGGACAGGGCCGGCAGCCCCAGCATTTT. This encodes CAWSGQGRQPQHF.

CDR3 protein: CASSPHLILYGYTF. Written as DNA, the CDR3 is TGTGCCAGCAGTCCGCACCTTATATTATATGGCTACACCTTC. The chain recombines TRBV28 with TRBJ1-2; no definite D call. The CDR3 extends over 14 amino acids. Deletions cut 5 bases from V and 5 bases from J, with 15 bases between. Germline assignment: CDR1 MDHEN and CDR2 SYDVKM.

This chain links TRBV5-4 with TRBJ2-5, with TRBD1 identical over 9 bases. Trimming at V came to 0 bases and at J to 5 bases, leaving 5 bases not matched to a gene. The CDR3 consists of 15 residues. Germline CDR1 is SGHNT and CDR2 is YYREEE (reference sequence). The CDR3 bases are TGTGCCAGCAGCTTGGTGGGGACAGGGTCGGAGACCCAGTACTTC. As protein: CASSLVGTGSETQYF. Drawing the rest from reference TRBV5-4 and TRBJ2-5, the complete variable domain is ETGVTQSPTHLIKTRGQQVTLRCSSQSGHNTVSWYQQALGQGPQFIFQYYREEENGRGNFPPRFSGLQFPNYSSELNVNALELDDSALYLCASSLVGTGSETQYFGPGTRLLVL.

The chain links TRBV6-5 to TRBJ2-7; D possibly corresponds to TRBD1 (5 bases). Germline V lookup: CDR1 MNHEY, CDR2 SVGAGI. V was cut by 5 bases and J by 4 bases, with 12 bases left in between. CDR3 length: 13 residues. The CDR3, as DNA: TGTGCCAGCAGTACCTCCAGGGTGTACGAGCAGTACTTC. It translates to CASSTSRVYEQYF.

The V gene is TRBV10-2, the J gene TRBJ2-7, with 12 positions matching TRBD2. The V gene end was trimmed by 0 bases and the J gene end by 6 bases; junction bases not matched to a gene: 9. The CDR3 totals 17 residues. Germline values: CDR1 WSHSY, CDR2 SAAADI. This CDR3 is CASSESTRLAGAGEQYF. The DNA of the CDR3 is TGCGCCAGCAGTGAGTCTACGCGACTAGCGGGAGCCGGCGAGCAGTACTTC.